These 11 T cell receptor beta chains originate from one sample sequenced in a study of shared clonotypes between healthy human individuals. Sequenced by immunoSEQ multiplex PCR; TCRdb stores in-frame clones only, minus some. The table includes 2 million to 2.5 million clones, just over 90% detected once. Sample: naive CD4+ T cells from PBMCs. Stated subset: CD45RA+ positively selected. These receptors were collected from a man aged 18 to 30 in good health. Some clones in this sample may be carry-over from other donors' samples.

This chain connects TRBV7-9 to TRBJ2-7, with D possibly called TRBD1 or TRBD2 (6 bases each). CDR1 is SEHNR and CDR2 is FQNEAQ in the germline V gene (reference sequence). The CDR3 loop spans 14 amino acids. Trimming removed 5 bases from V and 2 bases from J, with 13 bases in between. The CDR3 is CASSIQGGTYEQYF. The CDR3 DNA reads TGTGCCAGCAGCATACAGGGAGGCACCTACGAGCAGTACTTC.

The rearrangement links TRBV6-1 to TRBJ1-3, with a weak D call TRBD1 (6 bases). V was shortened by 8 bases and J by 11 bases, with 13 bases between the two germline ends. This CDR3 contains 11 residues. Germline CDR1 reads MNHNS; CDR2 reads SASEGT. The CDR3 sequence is CASRVGGPIYF. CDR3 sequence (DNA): TGTGCCAGCCGGGTAGGGGGACCCATATATTTT.

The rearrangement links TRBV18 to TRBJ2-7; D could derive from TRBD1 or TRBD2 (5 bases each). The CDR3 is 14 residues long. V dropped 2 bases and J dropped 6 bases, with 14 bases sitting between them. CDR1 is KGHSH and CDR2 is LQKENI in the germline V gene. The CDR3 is CASSPNKGESEQYF. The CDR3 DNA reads TGTGCCAGCTCACCAAATAAAGGGGAGAGCGAGCAGTACTTC.

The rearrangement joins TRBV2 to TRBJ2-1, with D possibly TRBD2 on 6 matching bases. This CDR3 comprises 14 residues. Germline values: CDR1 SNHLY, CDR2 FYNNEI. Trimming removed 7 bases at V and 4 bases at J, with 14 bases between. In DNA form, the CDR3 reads TGTGCCAGCATCCTCGGGACTCCTTACAATGAGCAGTTCTTC. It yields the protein CASILGTPYNEQFF.

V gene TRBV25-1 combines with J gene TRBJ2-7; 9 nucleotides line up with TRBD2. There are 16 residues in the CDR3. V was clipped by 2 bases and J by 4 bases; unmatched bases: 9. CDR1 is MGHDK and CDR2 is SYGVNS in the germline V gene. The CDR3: CASSEQAGGRLYEQYF. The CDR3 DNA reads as TGTGCCAGCAGTGAACAAGCGGGAGGCCGATTATACGAGCAGTACTTC.

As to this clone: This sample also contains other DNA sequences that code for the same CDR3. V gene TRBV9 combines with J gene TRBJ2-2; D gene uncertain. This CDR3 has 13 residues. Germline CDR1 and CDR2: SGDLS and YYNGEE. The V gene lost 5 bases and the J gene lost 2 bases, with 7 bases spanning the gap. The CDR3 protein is CASRPTNTGELFF. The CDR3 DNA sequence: TGTGCCAGCAGACCGACAAACACCGGGGAGCTGTTTTTT. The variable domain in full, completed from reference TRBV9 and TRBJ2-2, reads DSGVTQTPKHLITATGQRVTLRCSPRSGDLSVYWYQQSLDQGLQFLIQYYNGEERAKGNILERFSAQQFPDLHSELNLSSLELGDSALYFCASRPTNTGELFFGEGSRLTVL.

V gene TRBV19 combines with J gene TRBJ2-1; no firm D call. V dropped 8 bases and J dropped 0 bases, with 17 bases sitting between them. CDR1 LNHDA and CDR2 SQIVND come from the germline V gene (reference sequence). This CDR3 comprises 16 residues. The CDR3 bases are TGTGCCAGTCTCTCCGGTGGGCCCCACTCCTACAATGAGCAGTTCTTC. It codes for CASLSGGPHSYNEQFF.

This CDR3 reads CASSAGIGYYNEQFF. The CDR3 DNA sequence: TGTGCCAGCAGCGCGGGGATTGGGTACTACAATGAGCAGTTCTTC. The V gene is TRBV7-3, the J gene TRBJ2-1; the D gene is possibly TRBD2 (6 bases). V was pared by 5 bases and J by 3 bases, with 14 bases between. The V gene's germline CDR1 is SGHTA and CDR2 FQGTGA. This CDR3 is built from 15 residues.

The DNA of the CDR3 is TGTGCCATCAGGGGGGACAGGGGGCTTAACTATGGCTACACCTTC. Translating it yields CAIRGDRGLNYGYTF. V is TRBV10-3 and J is TRBJ1-2, with TRBD1 matching 12 bases. Germline V CDR1 and CDR2: ENHRY, SYGVKD. The V and J ends lost 6 bases and 1 base, in that order; junction bases with no gene match: 3. The CDR3 extends over 15 amino acids.

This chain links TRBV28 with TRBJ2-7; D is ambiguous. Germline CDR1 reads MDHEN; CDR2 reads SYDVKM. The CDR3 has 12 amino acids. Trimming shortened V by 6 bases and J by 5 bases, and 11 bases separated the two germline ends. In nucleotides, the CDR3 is TGTGCCAGCAGCCCGACCGGACACGAGCAGTACTTC. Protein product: CASSPTGHEQYF.

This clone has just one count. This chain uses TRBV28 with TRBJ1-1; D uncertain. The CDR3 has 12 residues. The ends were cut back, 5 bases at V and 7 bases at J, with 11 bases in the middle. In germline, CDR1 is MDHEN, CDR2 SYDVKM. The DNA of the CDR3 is TGTGCCAGCAGTGCCCGAACCCGTGAAGCTTTCTTT. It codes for CASSARTREAFF.